The source of this TCR beta chain is a study of T-cell memory formation after mild COVID-19. Overall study context: TCR clusters were mostly confined to one donor each.

MiXCR, run by TCRdb on the 5' RACE reads, gives a single entry per CDR3 protein. The sample shows 500,000 to 600,000 distinct CDR3 sequences, roughly 18% of them seen only once. For this clonotype: No antigen is known for it.

Study conclusions and caveats: Among clones peaking at day 37 in the second wave, SARS-CoV-2 specificity remained unconfirmed.

CDR1 and CDR2 (germline): SQVTM, ANQGSEA. The germline V and J ends were trimmed by 4 bases and 4 bases, with 10 bases remaining between them. The CDR3 covers 12 residues. Sequenced input: PBMCs or a T cell subset sorted from them (not recorded which). The sequence came from an adult woman who had mild COVID-19 (a few samples of this study predate the infection). Cell type and time point are not known. This chain joins TRBV29-1 and TRBJ2-5; no reliable D call. Here the CDR3 DNA reads TGCAGCGTTGTGTTTGGGTTAGAGACCCAGTACTTC. It translates to CSVVFGLETQYF.